This T cell receptor beta chain was sequenced for a study of vaccination and CD4 T cells after COVID-19. The overall study: Median time from COVID diagnosis to post-COVID sampling was more than 95 days (35 to 161).

Details on this clonotype: Antigen: not known.

Germline V gives CDR1 DFQATT, CDR2 SNEGSKA (reference sequence). This CDR3 has 16 amino acids. Trimming took off 6 bases at V and 0 bases at J, with 18 bases between the two ends. Indicated treatment: roughly nine-day PBMC culture with coronavirus spike peptide pools or control peptides (ViraFEST assay). Half-medium replacement with fresh IL-2 medium took place on days 3 and 7. CD4+ T cells that had been cultured provided DNA sequenced with the Oncomine TCR Beta short-read assay. TCRdb reprocessed the PCR reads with MiXCR, giving one entry per CDR3 protein. The sample carries more than 15,000 distinct CDR3 sequences, roughly 24% recorded once.

The sequence was collected from a human donor with COVID-19. The J gene is TRBJ2-4, the V gene TRBV20-1, with a weak D call TRBD1 (6 bases). The specimen was cultured CD4+ T cells from blood. The CDR3 DNA is TGCAGTGCGGAGCTGTGGGGGCCCCTAGCCAAAAACATTCAGTACTTC. It specifies CSAELWGPLAKNIQYF.